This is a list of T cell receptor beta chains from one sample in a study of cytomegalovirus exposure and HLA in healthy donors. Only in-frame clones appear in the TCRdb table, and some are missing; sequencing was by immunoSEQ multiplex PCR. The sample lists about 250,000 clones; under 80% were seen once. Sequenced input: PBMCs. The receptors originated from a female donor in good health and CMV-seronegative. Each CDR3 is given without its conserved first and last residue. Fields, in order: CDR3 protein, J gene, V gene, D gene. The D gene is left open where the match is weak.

ASSLRPAGVIETQY	TRBJ2-5	TRBV13	TRBD2
ASSDQTRDRGLYGYT	TRBJ1-2	TRBV6-4	TRBD1
SSSLAQDRPSEQY	TRBJ2-7	TRBV7-9	TRBD1
ASSLYVGLNTEAF	TRBJ1-1	TRBV19	.
ASSSTGRPYEQY	TRBJ2-7	TRBV27	TRBD1
ASSPGPWETQY	TRBJ2-5	TRBV9	.
ASSLLTGYHEQY	TRBJ2-7	TRBV27	TRBD1
ASSPPSRGNYEQY	TRBJ2-7	TRBV2	.
ASSLRGEQY	TRBJ2-7	TRBV5-8	.
ATRQEVHRPYEQY	TRBJ2-7	TRBV6-6	.
ASGEDGVHVQPQH	TRBJ1-5	TRBV21-1	.
AWSSAGPHEQY	.	TRBV30	.
ASSYGTEETQY	TRBJ2-5	TRBV6-5	TRBD1
ASSLGGAGEETQY	TRBJ2-5	TRBV7-2	.
ASRSQQGTGELF	TRBJ2-2	TRBV5-4	TRBD1
ASSLDGAGGYT	TRBJ1-2	TRBV11-2	.
ASSSRGSQRYEQY	TRBJ2-7	TRBV7-9	.
ASSRVVGGLSGNTIY	TRBJ1-3	TRBV28	.
ASIPTGDVYEQY	TRBJ2-7	TRBV21-1	.
SAPLVNEQY	TRBJ2-7	TRBV20-1	.
ASSEQQGAGNTIY	TRBJ1-3	TRBV10-1	.
ASIAGENYEQY	TRBJ2-7	TRBV7-9	TRBD2
ASSTYPPIAGALDNEQF	TRBJ2-1	TRBV19	TRBD2
SVDLRPTQY	TRBJ2-5	TRBV29-1	.
ASSITGENSPLH	TRBJ1-6	TRBV19	TRBD1
ASSAGLAGVNEQF	TRBJ2-1	TRBV2	TRBD2
ASSVYPGTGSLNEQF	TRBJ2-1	TRBV9	TRBD1
ASKRQGTQY	TRBJ2-5	TRBV6-5	.
ASSVLVLEQY	TRBJ2-7	TRBV7-2	.
ASSFRDRERETQY	TRBJ2-5	TRBV5-1	TRBD1
ASSLGSGGTGELF	TRBJ2-2	TRBV5-1	TRBD2
ASSISREGHEQY	TRBJ2-7	TRBV7-9	TRBD2
ASSPGPSTSYEQY	.	TRBV5-1	.
ASSLGTGRGSNQPQH	TRBJ1-5	TRBV7-2	TRBD1
ATMDRATDTQY	TRBJ2-3	TRBV18	TRBD1
ASSQTGSYGYT	TRBJ1-2	TRBV5-4	TRBD1
ASTLSRFVGGRSYNEQF	TRBJ2-1	TRBV7-8	TRBD2
ASSGGARGGSMNTEAF	TRBJ1-1	TRBV2	.
SVDKVGTESYNEQF	TRBJ2-1	TRBV29-1	TRBD1
ASSARWTNEQF	TRBJ2-1	TRBV9	.
ASSAGLAGYNEQF	TRBJ2-1	TRBV2	TRBD2
SVEQGSGDEQF	TRBJ2-1	TRBV29-1	.
ASSPAGTGPNEKLF	TRBJ1-4	TRBV7-9	TRBD1
ASSIDVGVVYEQY	TRBJ2-7	TRBV19	.
AGSTGGPNQPQH	TRBJ1-5	TRBV30	TRBD1
ASSYRGGESYEQY	TRBJ2-7	TRBV5-1	.
ASRETGTGGLEAS	TRBJ1-1	TRBV25-1	TRBD1